This T cell receptor (beta chain) comes out of a study of blood T cell repertoires in COVID-19. Study-level background: Material from acute and convalescent COVID-19 was sourced from the United States, Italy and Spain. T cells, B-cell-depleted T cells, or PBMCs supplied cDNA or gDNA.

This clone was recorded a few times. Original methodology: From reference gene primer amplification, estimates of nucleated cell counts were derived. The protocol was immunoSEQ multiplex PCR, while the TCRdb copy is restricted to in-frame clones and leaves out a portion. V and J calls and clone size are given by that table; D and trimming were obtained from the DNA. The sample carries about 90,000 clones, 80% to 85% recorded once. The sequenced material came from peripheral blood. This TCR was sampled from a man aged 60-69 years with acute or convalescent COVID-19.

The CDR3 DNA reads as TGTGCCAGCAGCAAAGAATTGACAGGCTACTCCTACGAGCAGTACTTC. Protein: CASSKELTGYSYEQYF. The chain combines TRBV21-1 with TRBJ2-7; the D call in the table, TRBD1, was not verified against the DNA. TRBV21-1 is listed as a pseudogene. There are 16 residues in the CDR3.